The entry below gives a single TCR beta chain sequence along with its context. These data come from a study of T cells in Graves' hyperthyroidism and ophthalmopathy. TCR beta CDR3 region amplification was performed from RNA transcripts. HTBI primers were used for first-round RT-PCR of the TCR CDR3. MiXCR, run by TCRdb on the multiplex PCR reads, gives a single entry per CDR3 protein. The sample consists of 660,000 or so distinct CDR3 sequences, roughly 20% of them appearing once. V was cut by 3 bases and J by 8 bases, with 10 bases left in between. This CDR3 has 11 amino acids. CDR1 and CDR2 (germline): DFQATT, SNEGSKA (reference sequence). Fresh 10 ml peripheral blood yielded PBMCs.

The origin of this receptor is a man aged 25-45 years with Graves' ophthalmopathy. Sequencing input: blood. The genes are TRBV20-1 and TRBJ1-2, with D perhaps TRBD1 (6 bases). The chain's CDR3 is CSASDRQGYTF. The CDR3 bases are TGCAGTGCTAGCGACAGGCAAGGCTACACCTTC.